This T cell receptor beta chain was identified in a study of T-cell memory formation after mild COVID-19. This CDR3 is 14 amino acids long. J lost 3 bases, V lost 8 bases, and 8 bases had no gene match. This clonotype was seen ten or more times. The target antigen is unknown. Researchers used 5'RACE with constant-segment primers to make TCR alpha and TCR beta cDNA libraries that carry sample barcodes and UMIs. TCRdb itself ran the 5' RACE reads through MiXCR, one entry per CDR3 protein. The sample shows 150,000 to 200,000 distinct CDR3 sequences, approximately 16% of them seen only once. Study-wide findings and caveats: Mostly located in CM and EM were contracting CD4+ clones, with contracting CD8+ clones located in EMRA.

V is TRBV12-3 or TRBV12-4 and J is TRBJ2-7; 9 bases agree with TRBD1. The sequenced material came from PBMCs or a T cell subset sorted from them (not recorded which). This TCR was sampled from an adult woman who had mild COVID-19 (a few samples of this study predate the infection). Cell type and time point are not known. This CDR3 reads CASGTGTGLYEQYF. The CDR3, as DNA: TGTGCCAGCGGAACCGGGACAGGGCTCTACGAGCAGTACTTC.